This T cell receptor (beta chain) was profiled in a study of shared clonotypes between healthy human individuals. TCRdb keeps only in-frame clones here, not all; method: immunoSEQ multiplex PCR. Among about 2.3 million clones, 85% to 95% were seen once, and the ten largest hold around 0.4%. The germline V gene has CDR1 SGHRS and CDR2 YFSETQ. The CDR3 sequence is 16 residues long. With 2 bases clipped from V and 2 bases from J, the junction kept 7 bases outside the gene matches. The chain has TRBV5-1 and TRBJ1-3; TRBD1 aligns across 7 bases. Material for sequencing was naive CD4+ T cells from PBMCs. As to subset: CD45RA+ positively selected. The TCR comes from a man between 18 and 35 years old in good health. Some clones in this sample may be carry-over from other donors' samples. Here the CDR3 DNA reads TGCGCCAGCAGCTTAGACCCAGGGGGTACTGGAAACACCATATATTTT. Its protein product is CASSLDPGGTGNTIYF. The variable domain in full, with the rest retrieved from reference TRBV5-1 and TRBJ1-3, is KAGVTQTPRYLIKTRGQQVTLSCSPISGHRSVSWYQQTPGQGLQFLFEYFSETQRNKGNFPGRFSGRQFSNSRSEMNVSTLELGDSALYLCASSLDPGGTGNTIYFGEGSWLTVV.